A single sample is the source of the 4 T cell receptor beta chains below, sequenced in a study of siplizumab effects on memory and regulatory T cells (dated by TCRdb to 2018 to 2020). The library was prepared using the immunoSEQ multiplex PCR assay. Sourced from immuneACCESS, this table was stored by TCRdb with only in-frame sequences that have V and J called. A share of the clones is absent; for the studies checked, an unresolved V gene accounts for under half, and the remainder has no known explanation. The sample contains about 110,000 clones, 92% of them found a single time. The ten largest clones add up to around 0.73% of the sample. Sequenced sample: Tregs sorted from blood. These receptors were obtained from a human donor in good health.

This chain links TRBV6-5 with TRBJ2-6, with D possibly being TRBD2 (5 bases). Trimming removed 0 bases from V and 4 bases from J, with 10 bases in between. CDR1 MNHEY and CDR2 SVGAGI come from the germline V gene. This CDR3 is 16 amino acids long. CDR3 coding DNA: TGTGCCAGCAGTTACTCCAGAGGGCCAGGGGCCAACGTCCTGACTTTC. The encoded protein is CASSYSRGPGANVLTF.

This clone has a single count. V gene TRBV18 combines with J gene TRBJ2-3, with 9 bases fitting TRBD2. The CDR3 has 18 residues. V lost 4 bases and J lost 1; bases outside the gene matches: 12. From germline, CDR1 is KGHSH and CDR2 LQKENI. CDR3 DNA: TGTGCCAGCTCACTGCTGCCGCAAGCGGGGGGCCGCACAGATACGCAGTATTTT. It encodes CASSLLPQAGGRTDTQYF.

The chain recombines TRBV6-6 with TRBJ1-1, with D unclear. The germline CDR1 and CDR2 sequences are MNHNY and SVGAGI (reference sequence). This CDR3 comprises 12 residues. V was clipped by 6 bases and J by 5 bases, with 10 bases between them. CDR3 in DNA: TGTGCCAGCAGACGGACGGGGACTGAAGCTTTCTTT. Translating gives CASRRTGTEAFF.

The V call is TRBV6-5, the J call TRBJ2-5; 8 bases are shared with TRBD2. TRBJ2-7 matches the DNA end more closely, so the J call is doubtful. CDR3 length equals 15 residues. The germline V gene encodes CDR1 MNHEY and CDR2 SVGAGI. In DNA form, the CDR3 reads TGTGCCAGCAGTTCACTAGCGGTGGATTCCTACGAGCAGTACTTC. It translates to CASSSLAVDSYEQYF.